The T cell receptor (beta chain) described here comes from a study of blood T cell repertoires in COVID-19. Study-level background: Samples representing acute and convalescent COVID-19 were sourced from the United States, Italy and Spain. PBMCs, B-cell-depleted T cells, or T cells were the source of the cDNA or gDNA that made up the material.

Data came from immunoSEQ multiplex PCR; TCRdb stores just in-frame clones and leaves some out. The data show some 140,000 clones, around 85% seen once. Followed over time, Seattle patients had been enrolled while infection was active. CDR3 length: 15 residues. This clone was seen just once. Sequencing input: peripheral blood. This sequence was found in a man in his sixties with COVID-19, enrolled during active disease. The chain links TRBV21-1 to TRBJ1-2; the table's TRBD1 call for D was not verified on the DNA. TRBV21-1 is shown as a pseudogene. The CDR3: CASSKADSANYGYTF. The CDR3 bases are TGTGCCAGCAGCAAAGCCGACAGCGCTAACTATGGCTACACCTTC.